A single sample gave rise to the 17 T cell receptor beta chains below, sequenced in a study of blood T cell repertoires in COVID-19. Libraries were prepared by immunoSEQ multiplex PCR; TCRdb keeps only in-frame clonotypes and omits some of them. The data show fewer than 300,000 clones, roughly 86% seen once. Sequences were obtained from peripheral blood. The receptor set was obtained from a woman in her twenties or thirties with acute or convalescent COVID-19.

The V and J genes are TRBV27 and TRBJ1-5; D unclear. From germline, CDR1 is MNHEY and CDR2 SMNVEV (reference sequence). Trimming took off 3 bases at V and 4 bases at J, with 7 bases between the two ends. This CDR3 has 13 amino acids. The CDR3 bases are TGTGCCAGCAGTTTCCGGGAAAATCAGCCCCAGCATTTT. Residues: CASSFRENQPQHF.

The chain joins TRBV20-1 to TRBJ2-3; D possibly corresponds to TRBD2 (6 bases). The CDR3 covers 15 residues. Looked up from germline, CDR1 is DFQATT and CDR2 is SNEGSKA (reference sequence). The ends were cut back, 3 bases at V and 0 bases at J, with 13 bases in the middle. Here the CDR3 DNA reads TGCAGTGCTAGTGTAGCGGATGCTAGCACAGATACGCAGTATTTT. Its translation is CSASVADASTDTQYF.

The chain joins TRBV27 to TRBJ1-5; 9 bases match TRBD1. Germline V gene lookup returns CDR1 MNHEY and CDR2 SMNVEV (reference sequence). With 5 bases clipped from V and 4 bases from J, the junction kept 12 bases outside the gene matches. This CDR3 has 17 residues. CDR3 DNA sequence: TGTGCCAGCAGTCCGCTATCCGGGACAGGGCGAAATCAGCCCCAGCATTTT. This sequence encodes CASSPLSGTGRNQPQHF.

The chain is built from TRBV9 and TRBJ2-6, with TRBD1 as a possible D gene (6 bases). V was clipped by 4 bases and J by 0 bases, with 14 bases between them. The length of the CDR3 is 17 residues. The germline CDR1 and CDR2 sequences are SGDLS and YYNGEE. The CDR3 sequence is CASSLTDRSSGANVLTF. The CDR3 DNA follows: TGTGCCAGCAGCTTAACAGACAGGAGCTCTGGGGCCAACGTCCTGACTTTC. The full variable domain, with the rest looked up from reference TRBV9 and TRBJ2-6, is DSGVTQTPKHLITATGQRVTLRCSPRSGDLSVYWYQQSLDQGLQFLIQYYNGEERAKGNILERFSAQQFPDLHSELNLSSLELGDSALYFCASSLTDRSSGANVLTFGAGSRLTVL.

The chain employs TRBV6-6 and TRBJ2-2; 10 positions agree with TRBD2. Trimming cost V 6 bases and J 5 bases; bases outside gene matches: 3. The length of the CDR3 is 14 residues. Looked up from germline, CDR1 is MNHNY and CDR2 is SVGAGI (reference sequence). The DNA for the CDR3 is TGTGCCAGCAGCGGACTAGCGGTGACCGGGGAGCTGTTTTTT. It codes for CASSGLAVTGELFF.

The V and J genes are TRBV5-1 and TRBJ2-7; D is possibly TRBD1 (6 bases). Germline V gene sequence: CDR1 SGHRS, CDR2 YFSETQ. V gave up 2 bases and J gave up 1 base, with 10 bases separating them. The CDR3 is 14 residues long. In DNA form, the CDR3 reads TGCGCCAGCAGCTTTAACAGGGCATCCTACGAGCAGTACTTC. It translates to CASSFNRASYEQYF.

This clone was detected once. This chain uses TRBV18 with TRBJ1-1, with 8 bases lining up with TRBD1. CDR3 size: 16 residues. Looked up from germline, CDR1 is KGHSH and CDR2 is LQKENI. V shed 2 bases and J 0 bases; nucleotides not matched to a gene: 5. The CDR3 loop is CASSPSTGGVNTEAFF. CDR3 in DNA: TGTGCCAGCTCACCAAGCACAGGGGGGGTGAACACTGAAGCTTTCTTT.

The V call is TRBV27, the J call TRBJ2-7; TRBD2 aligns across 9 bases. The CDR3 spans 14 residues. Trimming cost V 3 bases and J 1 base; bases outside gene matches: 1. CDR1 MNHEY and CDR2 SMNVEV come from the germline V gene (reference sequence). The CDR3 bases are TGTGCCAGCAGTTTCGCGGGAGGGTCCTACGAGCAGTACTTC. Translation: CASSFAGGSYEQYF.

The CDR3, as DNA: TGCGCCAGCAGCTTGGGGACTAGCCTAACAGATACGCAGTATTTT. This sequence encodes CASSLGTSLTDTQYF. V and J are TRBV5-1 and TRBJ2-3, with 8 bases matching TRBD2. CDR3 length equals 15 residues. Germline V gene sequence: CDR1 SGHRS, CDR2 YFSETQ. J lost 3 bases, V lost 0 bases, and 3 bases had no gene match.

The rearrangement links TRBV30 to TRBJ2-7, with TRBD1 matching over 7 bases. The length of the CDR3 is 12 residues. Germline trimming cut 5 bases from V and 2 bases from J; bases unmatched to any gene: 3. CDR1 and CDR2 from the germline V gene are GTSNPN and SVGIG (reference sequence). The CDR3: CAWSGQTYEQYF. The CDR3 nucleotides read TGTGCCTGGTCGGGACAGACCTACGAGCAGTACTTC.

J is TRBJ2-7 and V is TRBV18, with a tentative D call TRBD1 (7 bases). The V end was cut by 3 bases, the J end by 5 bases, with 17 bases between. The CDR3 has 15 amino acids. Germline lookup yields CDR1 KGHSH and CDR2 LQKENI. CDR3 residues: CASSPLGGGADEQYF. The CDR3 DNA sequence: TGTGCCAGCTCACCCCTAGGAGGGGGCGCGGACGAGCAGTACTTC.

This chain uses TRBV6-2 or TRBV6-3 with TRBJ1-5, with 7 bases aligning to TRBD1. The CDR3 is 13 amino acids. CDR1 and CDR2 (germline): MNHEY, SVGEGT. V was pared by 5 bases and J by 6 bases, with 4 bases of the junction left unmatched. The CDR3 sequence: CASSPDRVQPQHF. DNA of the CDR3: TGTGCCAGCAGTCCAGACAGGGTTCAGCCCCAGCATTTT.

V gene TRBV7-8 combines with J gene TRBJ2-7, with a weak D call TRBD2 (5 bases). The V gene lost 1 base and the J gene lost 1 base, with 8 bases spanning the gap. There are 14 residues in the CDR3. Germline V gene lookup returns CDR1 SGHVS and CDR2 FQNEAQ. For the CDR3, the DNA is TGTGCCAGCAGCTTAGAGCGGATATCCTACGAGCAGTACTTC. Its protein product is CASSLERISYEQYF.

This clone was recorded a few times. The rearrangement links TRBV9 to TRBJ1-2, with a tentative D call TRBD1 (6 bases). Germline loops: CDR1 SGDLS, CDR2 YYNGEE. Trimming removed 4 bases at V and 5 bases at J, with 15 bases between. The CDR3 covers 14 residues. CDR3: CASSTYGTPYGYTF. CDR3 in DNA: TGTGCCAGCAGCACGTACGGGACACCATATGGCTACACCTTC.

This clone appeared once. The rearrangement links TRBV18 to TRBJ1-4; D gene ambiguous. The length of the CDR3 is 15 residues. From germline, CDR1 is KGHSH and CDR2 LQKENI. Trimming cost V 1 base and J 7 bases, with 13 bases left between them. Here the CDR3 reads CASSPLEGLGEKLFF. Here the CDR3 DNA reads TGTGCCAGCTCACCACTGGAGGGTTTGGGTGAAAAACTGTTTTTT.

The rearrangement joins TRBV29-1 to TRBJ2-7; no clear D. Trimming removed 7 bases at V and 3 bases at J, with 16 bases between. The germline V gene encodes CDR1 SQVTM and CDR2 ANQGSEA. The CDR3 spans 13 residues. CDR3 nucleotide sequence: TGCAGCGCCTCGCACGGAGCTATCTACGAGCAGTACTTC. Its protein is CSASHGAIYEQYF.

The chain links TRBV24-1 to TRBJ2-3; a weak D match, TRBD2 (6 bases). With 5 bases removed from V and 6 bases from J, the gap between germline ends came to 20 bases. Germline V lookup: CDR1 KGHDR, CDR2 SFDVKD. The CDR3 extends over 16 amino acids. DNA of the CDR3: TGTGCCACCAGTGGGGGACTGGGGGTCGAGGGGGATACGCAGTATTTT. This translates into CATSGGLGVEGDTQYF.